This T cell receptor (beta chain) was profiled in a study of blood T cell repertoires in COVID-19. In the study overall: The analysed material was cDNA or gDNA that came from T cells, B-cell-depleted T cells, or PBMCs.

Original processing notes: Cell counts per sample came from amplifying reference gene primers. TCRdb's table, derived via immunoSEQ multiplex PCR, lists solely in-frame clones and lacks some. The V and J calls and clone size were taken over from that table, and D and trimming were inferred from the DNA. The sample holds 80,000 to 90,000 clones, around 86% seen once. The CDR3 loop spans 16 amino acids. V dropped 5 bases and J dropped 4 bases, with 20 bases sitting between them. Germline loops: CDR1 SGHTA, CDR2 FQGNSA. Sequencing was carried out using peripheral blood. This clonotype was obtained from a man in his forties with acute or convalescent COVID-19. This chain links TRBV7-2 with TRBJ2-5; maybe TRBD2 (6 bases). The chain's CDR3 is CASSPKHSWRGETQYF. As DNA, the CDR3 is TGTGCCAGCAGCCCCAAGCATAGCTGGCGGGGAGAGACCCAGTACTTC. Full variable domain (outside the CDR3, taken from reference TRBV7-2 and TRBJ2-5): GAGVSQSPSNKVTEKGKDVELRCDPISGHTALYWYRQSLGQGLEFLIYFQGNSAPDKSGLPSDRFSAERTGGSVSTLTIQRTQQEDSAVYLCASSPKHSWRGETQYFGPGTRLLVL.